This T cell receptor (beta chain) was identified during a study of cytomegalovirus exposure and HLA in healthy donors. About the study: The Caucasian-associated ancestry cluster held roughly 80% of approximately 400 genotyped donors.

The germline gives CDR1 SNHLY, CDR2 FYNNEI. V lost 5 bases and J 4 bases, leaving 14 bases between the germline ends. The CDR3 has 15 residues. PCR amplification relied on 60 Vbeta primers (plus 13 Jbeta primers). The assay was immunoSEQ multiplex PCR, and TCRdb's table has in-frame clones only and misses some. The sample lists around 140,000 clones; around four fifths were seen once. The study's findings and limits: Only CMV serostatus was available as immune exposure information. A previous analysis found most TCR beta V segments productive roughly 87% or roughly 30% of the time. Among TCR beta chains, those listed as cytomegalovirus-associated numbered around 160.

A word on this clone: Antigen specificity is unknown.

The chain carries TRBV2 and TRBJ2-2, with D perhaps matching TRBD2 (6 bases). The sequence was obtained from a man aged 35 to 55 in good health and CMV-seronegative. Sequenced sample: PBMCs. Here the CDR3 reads CASSSRDSRTGELFF. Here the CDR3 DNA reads TGTGCCAGCAGTTCTCGGGACTCCCGCACCGGGGAGCTGTTTTTT.